This T cell receptor (beta chain) was sequenced for a study of a mutant IDH1 vaccine in newly diagnosed glioma. As to time point: week 5, during vaccination. Every single dose of the vaccine, 300 ug of mutant IDH1 20-mer peptide, came with topical imiquimod. Assay used: immunoSEQ multiplex PCR; TCRdb lists only in-frame clones, some missing. The table lists tens of thousands of clones, roughly 92% of them singletons. Worth noting for this clone: Its antigen is unknown.

The CDR3 runs to 12 residues. Germline-derived CDR1 and CDR2 are MDHEN and SYDVKM. Trimming took off 5 bases at V and 5 bases at J, with 9 bases between the two ends. This receptor was taken from a man aged 50 to 60 with glioma. The sample in question was PBMCs, obtained from a glioma patient whose treatment included an IDH1 peptide vaccine. V is TRBV28 and J is TRBJ1-2; D not resolved. CDR3 region: CASSPGEYGYTF. Here the CDR3 DNA reads TGTGCCAGCAGTCCAGGAGAATATGGCTACACCTTC.